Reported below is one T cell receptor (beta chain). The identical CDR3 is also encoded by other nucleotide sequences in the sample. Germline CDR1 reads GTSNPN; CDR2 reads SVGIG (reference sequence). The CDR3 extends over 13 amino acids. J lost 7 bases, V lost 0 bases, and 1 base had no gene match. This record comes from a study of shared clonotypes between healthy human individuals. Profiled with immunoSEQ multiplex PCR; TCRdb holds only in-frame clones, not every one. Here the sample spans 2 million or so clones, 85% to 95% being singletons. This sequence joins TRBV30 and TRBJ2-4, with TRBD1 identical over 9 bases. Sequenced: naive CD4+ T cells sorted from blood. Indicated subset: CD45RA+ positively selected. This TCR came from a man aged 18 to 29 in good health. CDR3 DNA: TGTGCCTGGAGTGTAGGACAGGGGAACATTCAGTACTTC. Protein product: CAWSVGQGNIQYF.